A selection of T cell receptor beta chains follows, all from one sample in a study of early T cells in non-severe SARS-CoV-2 infection. Via MiXCR, TCRdb re-called the 5' RACE reads, giving one row per CDR3 protein. The sample has about 55,000 distinct CDR3 sequences; under 15% are singletons. The specimen sequenced was whole blood. These TCRs come from an adult who was a healthcare worker with PCR-confirmed SARS-CoV-2 infection or an uninfected control (not recorded which). Both conserved end residues are part of each CDR3. D genes are given only for firm matches. The listing skips clone size in some rows; elsewhere it reads once, few, many or a size class.

CDR3 protein | CDR3 DNA | clone size | V gene | D gene | J gene
CSAFLAGVNEQFF | TGCAGCGCCTTCCTAGCGGGAGTAAATGAGCAGTTCTTC | few | TRBV29-1 | TRBD2 | TRBJ2-1
CASSETLSNEQFF | TGTGCCAGCAGCGAGACCCTCAGTAATGAGCAGTTCTTC | NA | TRBV11-2 | NA | TRBJ2-1
CASGRGLAKTGELFF | TGCGCCAGCGGCAGAGGACTAGCGAAGACCGGGGAGCTGTTTTTT | many | TRBV5-1 | TRBD2 | TRBJ2-2
CASRARHGTSSGNTIYF | TGTGCCAGCAGAGCACGTCATGGGACTAGCTCTGGAAACACCATATATTTT | many | TRBV5-6 | NA | TRBJ1-3
CASSIWDSGETQYF | TGTGCCAGCAGTATCTGGGACTCCGGAGAGACGCAGTATTTT | NA | TRBV27 | NA | TRBJ2-3
CSVGGAGGPPETQYF | TGCAGCGTTGGAGGAGCGGGAGGGCCCCCAGAGACCCAGTACTTC | NA | TRBV29-1 | TRBD2 | TRBJ2-5
CASSLGTSSNEQFF | TGTGCCAGCAGCCTTGGGACTAGCAGCAATGAGCAGTTCTTC | few | TRBV13 | TRBD2 | TRBJ2-1
CASWTSGIRETQYF | TGTGCCAGTTGGACTAGCGGGATTCGGGAGACCCAGTACTTC | NA | TRBV28 | TRBD2 | TRBJ2-5
CSVEVGSGDTQYF | TGCAGCGTTGAAGTCGGGAGTGGGGATACGCAGTATTTT | many | TRBV29-1 | NA | TRBJ2-3
CASSPINRMRVNEQFF | TGTGCCAGCTCACCGATTAACAGGATGCGGGTCAATGAGCAGTTCTTC | few | TRBV18 | NA | TRBJ2-1
CASNPGTGPVTEAFF | TGTGCCAGCAACCCTGGGACAGGCCCGGTCACTGAAGCTTTCTTT | few | TRBV2 | TRBD1 | TRBJ1-1
CASTFYGTKNQETQYF | TGCGCCAGCACCTTCTATGGGACCAAAAACCAAGAGACCCAGTACTTC | few | TRBV10-1 | NA | TRBJ2-5
CASSLREGHGELFF | TGTGCCAGCAGTTTACGGGAGGGCCACGGGGAGCTGTTTTTT | many | TRBV27 | TRBD2 | TRBJ2-2
CSAGISYEQYF | TGCAGTGCTGGAATCTCCTACGAGCAGTACTTC | NA | TRBV20-1 | NA | TRBJ2-7
CASRTELYGYTF | TGTGCCAGTAGGACAGAACTTTATGGCTACACCTTC | many | TRBV19 | NA | TRBJ1-2
CAQHRDRAHEQYF | TGTGCCCAACACCGGGACAGGGCCCACGAGCAGTACTTC | NA | TRBV2 | TRBD1 | TRBJ2-7
CASSQAPRYSGHLNTEAFF | TGTGCCAGCAGCCAAGCTCCTCGATACTCGGGACACTTGAACACTGAAGCTTTCTTT | few | TRBV14 | NA | TRBJ1-1
CASSSEARQFF | TGTGCCAGCAGCTCCGAGGCTCGGCAGTTCTTC | NA | TRBV5-5 | NA | TRBJ2-1
CASSPAGLGNEQFF | TGTGCCAGCTCACCAGCGGGTCTGGGCAATGAGCAGTTCTTC | few | TRBV18 | NA | TRBJ2-1
CASTVGQGEQYF | TGTGCCAGCACCGTCGGACAGGGCGAGCAGTACTTC | few | TRBV7-9 | TRBD1 | TRBJ2-7
CASSPARQGKYEKLFF | TGTGCCAGCAGCCCCGCCCGACAGGGTAAATATGAAAAACTGTTTTTT | many | TRBV7-9 | TRBD1 | TRBJ1-4
CASILSGSPHEQYF | TGTGCCAGCATCCTTAGCGGGAGTCCCCACGAGCAGTACTTC | few | TRBV7-9 | TRBD2 | TRBJ2-7
CASSRPSGRALDTQYF | TGTGCCAGCAGCCGACCTAGCGGGAGGGCCCTAGATACGCAGTATTTT | many | TRBV7-8 | TRBD2 | TRBJ2-3
CASHSNYGYTF | TGTGCCAGCCACAGTAACTATGGCTACACCTTC | NA | TRBV7-9 | NA | TRBJ1-2
CASSQDHGSDEQFF | TGCGCCAGCAGCCAAGATCACGGGAGTGATGAGCAGTTCTTC | few | TRBV4-1 | NA | TRBJ2-1
CASSPGEGLAGNNEQFF | TGTGCCAGCTCACCGGGAGAGGGACTAGCGGGAAACAATGAGCAGTTCTTC | many | TRBV18 | TRBD2 | TRBJ2-1
CSVEDDSGSGTDTQYF | TGCAGCGTTGAAGATGATAGCGGGAGTGGCACAGATACGCAGTATTTT | many | TRBV29-1 | TRBD2 | TRBJ2-3
CASNLMGTGNTGELFF | TGTGCCAGCAATCTGATGGGGACCGGGAACACCGGGGAGCTGTTTTTT | many | TRBV28 | NA | TRBJ2-2
CASRSDSYGYTF | TGTGCCAGCAGGTCCGACAGCTATGGCTACACCTTC | many | TRBV2 | NA | TRBJ1-2
CASSHSEYTGELFF | TGCGCCAGCAGCCACAGCGAGTACACCGGGGAGCTGTTTTTT | few | TRBV4-1 | NA | TRBJ2-2
CASTLTGTTDTQYF | TGTGCCAGCACCTTGACAGGGACCACAGATACGCAGTATTTT | many | TRBV28 | TRBD1 | TRBJ2-3
CASSAAGTRLYGEQFF | TGTGCCAGCAGCGCGGCCGGGACTAGGTTATACGGTGAGCAGTTCTTC | once | TRBV9 | TRBD2 | TRBJ2-1
CSAARRDETYEQYF | TGCAGTGCTGCGAGAAGGGACGAGACATACGAGCAGTACTTT | NA | TRBV20-1 | NA | TRBJ2-7
CASSLGVRGPDTQYF | TGTGCCAGCAGCTTGGGGGTCAGGGGGCCTGATACGCAGTATTTT | few | TRBV5-8 | TRBD1 | TRBJ2-3
CASSWVQGSDEQYF | TGTGCCAGCAGCTGGGTTCAGGGGAGCGACGAGCAGTACTTC | many | TRBV7-9 | NA | TRBJ2-7
CASSQASGKSSYEQYF | TGCGCCAGCAGCCAAGCTAGCGGGAAAAGCTCCTACGAGCAGTACTTC | NA | TRBV4-1 | TRBD2 | TRBJ2-7
CASSLKLDSPLHF | TGCGCCAGCAGCCTTAAGTTGGATTCACCCCTCCACTTT | many | TRBV5-1 | NA | TRBJ1-6